This T cell receptor (beta chain) was identified during a study of blood T cell repertoires in COVID-19. Germline V gene sequence: CDR1 MNHEY, CDR2 SMNVEV (reference sequence). V lost 1 base and J 4 bases, leaving 7 bases between the germline ends. The CDR3 sequence is 14 residues long. Assay used: immunoSEQ multiplex PCR; TCRdb lists only in-frame clones, some missing. The sample comprises about 280,000 clones, roughly 89% of which are singletons, and about 0.94% rests with the top ten. A single count supports this clone. The receptor was isolated from a woman between 40 and 50 years old who had recovered from COVID-19. What was sequenced was peripheral blood. This chain links TRBV27 with TRBJ2-2, with D uncertain. The CDR3 nucleotides are TGTGCCAGCAGTTTATTACAATTCACCGGGGAGCTGTTTTTT. Amino acids: CASSLLQFTGELFF.